These T cell receptor beta chains were read from a single sample in a study of T cell responses to AZD1222 COVID-19 vaccine. Data came from immunoSEQ multiplex PCR; TCRdb stores just in-frame clones and leaves some out. The data show approximately 130,000 clones, with about 89% seen just once and around 10% held by the top ten. The sample was peripheral blood, taken on day 0 of MenACWY control vaccination. All receptors come from an adult in good health. Both conserved end residues are part of each CDR3. Each record gives: D gene, clone size, CDR3 length, V gene, J gene, CDR3 protein, CDR3 DNA. A D gene is named only where the DNA matches it firmly. Size tells how often a clone was seen (once, few, many) or the class of an expanded clone, and some rows leave it out.

D gene: TRBD1
clone size: -
CDR3 length: 15
V gene: TRBV5-5
J gene: TRBJ1-1
CDR3 protein: CASSLATGEGTEAFF
CDR3 DNA: TGTGCCAGCAGCTTGGCCACAGGGGAGGGCACTGAAGCTTTCTTT

D gene: TRBD1
clone size: few
CDR3 length: 13
V gene: TRBV6-5
J gene: TRBJ1-5
CDR3 protein: CASGTGESQPQHF
CDR3 DNA: TGTGCCAGCGGGACAGGGGAAAGTCAGCCCCAGCATTTT

D gene: TRBD2
clone size: -
CDR3 length: 15
V gene: TRBV4-3
J gene: TRBJ2-2
CDR3 protein: CASSQLAGATGELFF
CDR3 DNA: TGCGCCAGCAGCCAACTAGCGGGAGCCACCGGGGAGCTGTTTTTT

D gene: TRBD1
clone size: -
CDR3 length: 14
V gene: TRBV3-1/TRBV3-2
J gene: TRBJ1-6
CDR3 protein: CASSFGQGFSPLHF
CDR3 DNA: TGTGCCAGCAGTTTCGGACAGGGGTTCTCACCCCTCCACTTT

D gene: -
clone size: few
CDR3 length: 15
V gene: TRBV2
J gene: TRBJ1-2
CDR3 protein: CASSGGVNSGYGYTF
CDR3 DNA: TGTGCCAGCAGTGGTGGGGTTAATAGCGGCTATGGCTACACCTTC

D gene: TRBD2
clone size: -
CDR3 length: 15
V gene: TRBV6-6
J gene: TRBJ2-1
CDR3 protein: CASSHPSGSRDEQFF
CDR3 DNA: TGTGCCAGCTCACATCCTAGCGGGAGTCGGGATGAGCAGTTCTTC

D gene: -
clone size: -
CDR3 length: 13
V gene: TRBV24-1
J gene: TRBJ1-2
CDR3 protein: CATSAGTNYGYTF
CDR3 DNA: TGTGCCACCAGTGCTGGCACAAACTATGGCTACACCTTC

D gene: -
clone size: -
CDR3 length: 13
V gene: TRBV29-1
J gene: TRBJ1-1
CDR3 protein: CSVASGVVTEAFF
CDR3 DNA: TGCAGCGTTGCGTCCGGGGTCGTTACTGAAGCTTTCTTT

D gene: TRBD1
clone size: -
CDR3 length: 16
V gene: TRBV10-3
J gene: TRBJ2-7
CDR3 protein: CAISAPGQGVGYEQYF
CDR3 DNA: TGTGCCATCAGTGCACCGGGACAGGGAGTCGGGTACGAGCAGTACTTC

D gene: -
clone size: -
CDR3 length: 16
V gene: TRBV6-5
J gene: TRBJ2-7
CDR3 protein: CASSYSNSASPYEQYF
CDR3 DNA: TGTGCCAGCAGTTACTCTAATAGCGCGAGTCCCTACGAGCAGTACTTC

D gene: TRBD1
clone size: -
CDR3 length: 15
V gene: TRBV19
J gene: TRBJ2-7
CDR3 protein: CGSKVRHRGSYEQYF
CDR3 DNA: TGTGGATCAAAGGTGCGGCACAGGGGTTCCTACGAGCAGTACTTC

D gene: TRBD1
clone size: -
CDR3 length: 17
V gene: TRBV10-3
J gene: TRBJ1-3
CDR3 protein: CAISDGQGAVRGNTIYF
CDR3 DNA: TGTGCCATCAGTGATGGGCAGGGGGCCGTCAGAGGAAACACCATATATTTT

D gene: -
clone size: -
CDR3 length: 15
V gene: TRBV7-9
J gene: TRBJ1-6
CDR3 protein: CASAEVSSYNSPLHF
CDR3 DNA: TGTGCCAGCGCTGAGGTCAGCTCCTATAATTCACCCCTCCACTTT

D gene: -
clone size: -
CDR3 length: 13
V gene: TRBV4-2
J gene: TRBJ2-1
CDR3 protein: CASSQVSNNEQFF
CDR3 DNA: TGTGCCAGCAGCCAAGTATCCAACAATGAGCAGTTCTTC

D gene: TRBD1
clone size: -
CDR3 length: 12
V gene: TRBV12-3/TRBV12-4
J gene: TRBJ1-2
CDR3 protein: CASSHGTGSYTF
CDR3 DNA: TGTGCCAGCAGCCACGGGACAGGGAGCTACACCTTC

D gene: TRBD2
clone size: few
CDR3 length: 14
V gene: TRBV30
J gene: TRBJ2-7
CDR3 protein: CAWRSLAGNHEQYF
CDR3 DNA: TGTGCCTGGAGGAGTCTAGCGGGAAACCACGAGCAGTACTTC

D gene: TRBD1
clone size: -
CDR3 length: 15
V gene: TRBV3-1/TRBV3-2
J gene: TRBJ2-5
CDR3 protein: CASSPQPGQGLPQYF
CDR3 DNA: TGTGCCAGCAGCCCCCAACCGGGACAGGGTCTGCCCCAGTACTTC

D gene: -
clone size: few
CDR3 length: 14
V gene: TRBV6-5
J gene: TRBJ1-1
CDR3 protein: CASRLKGESPEAFF
CDR3 DNA: TGTGCCAGCAGGCTGAAGGGAGAAAGTCCTGAAGCTTTCTTT

D gene: -
clone size: -
CDR3 length: 13
V gene: TRBV5-5
J gene: TRBJ1-2
CDR3 protein: CASSLGGNYGYTF
CDR3 DNA: TGTGCCAGCAGCTTGGGCGGTAACTATGGCTACACCTTC

D gene: -
clone size: -
CDR3 length: 14
V gene: TRBV27
J gene: TRBJ1-4
CDR3 protein: CASSSTGYSEKLFF
CDR3 DNA: TGTGCCAGCAGTTCAACAGGGTATAGCGAAAAACTGTTTTTT

D gene: TRBD1
clone size: once
CDR3 length: 15
V gene: TRBV11-3
J gene: TRBJ1-6
CDR3 protein: CASSAGTVGNSPLHF
CDR3 DNA: TGTGCCAGCAGCGCGGGGACAGTCGGGAATTCACCCCTCCACTTT

D gene: -
clone size: -
CDR3 length: 14
V gene: TRBV3-1/TRBV3-2
J gene: TRBJ2-7
CDR3 protein: CASSQAPDDYEQYF
CDR3 DNA: TGTGCCAGCAGCCAAGCACCCGACGACTACGAGCAGTACTTC

D gene: -
clone size: -
CDR3 length: 14
V gene: TRBV5-1
J gene: TRBJ2-7
CDR3 protein: CASSFSQGNYEQYF
CDR3 DNA: TGCGCCAGCAGCTTCTCCCAGGGTAACTACGAGCAGTACTTC

D gene: -
clone size: -
CDR3 length: 20
V gene: TRBV11-3
J gene: TRBJ2-2
CDR3 protein: CASSHRCLARWESNTGELFF
CDR3 DNA: TGTGCCAGCAGCCACCGCTGCCTAGCGAGATGGGAATCGAACACCGGGGAGCTGTTTTTT

D gene: -
clone size: -
CDR3 length: 14
V gene: TRBV4-2
J gene: TRBJ1-1
CDR3 protein: CASSQQATTLGAFF
CDR3 DNA: TGTGCCAGCAGCCAACAAGCAACTACCCTTGGAGCTTTCTTT

D gene: -
clone size: -
CDR3 length: 14
V gene: TRBV3-1/TRBV3-2
J gene: TRBJ1-2
CDR3 protein: CASSQESHSYGYTF
CDR3 DNA: TGTGCCAGCAGCCAAGAGTCCCATAGCTATGGCTACACCTTC

D gene: -
clone size: -
CDR3 length: 13
V gene: TRBV5-1
J gene: TRBJ1-2
CDR3 protein: CASSLDSLGGYTF
CDR3 DNA: TGCGCCAGCAGCTTGGACTCTCTTGGTGGCTACACCTTC

D gene: TRBD2
clone size: -
CDR3 length: 16
V gene: TRBV10-3
J gene: TRBJ2-3
CDR3 protein: CAIGTSVSFSTDTQYF
CDR3 DNA: TGTGCCATCGGGACTAGCGTTTCGTTTAGCACAGATACGCAGTATTTT

D gene: -
clone size: -
CDR3 length: 13
V gene: TRBV5-1
J gene: TRBJ1-2
CDR3 protein: CASSLRGDRGYTF
CDR3 DNA: TGCGCCAGCAGTCTGAGAGGGGATAGGGGCTACACCTTC

D gene: TRBD2
clone size: -
CDR3 length: 18
V gene: TRBV6-1
J gene: TRBJ2-3
CDR3 protein: CASSDTWTSGSVTDTQYF
CDR3 DNA: TGTGCCAGCAGTGATACTTGGACTAGCGGGAGTGTGACAGATACGCAGTATTTT

D gene: -
clone size: -
CDR3 length: 13
V gene: TRBV2
J gene: TRBJ1-5
CDR3 protein: CASRGMGGQPQHF
CDR3 DNA: TGTGCCAGCAGGGGCATGGGCGGACAGCCCCAGCATTTT

D gene: TRBD1
clone size: -
CDR3 length: 17
V gene: TRBV28
J gene: TRBJ1-5
CDR3 protein: CASSSSGTGGRNQPQHF
CDR3 DNA: TGTGCCAGCAGTTCCTCCGGGACAGGGGGCCGCAATCAGCCCCAGCATTTT

D gene: -
clone size: once
CDR3 length: 11
V gene: TRBV30
J gene: TRBJ2-7
CDR3 protein: CAWSGDYEQYF
CDR3 DNA: TGTGCCTGGAGTGGTGACTACGAGCAGTACTTC

D gene: -
clone size: -
CDR3 length: 15
V gene: TRBV27
J gene: TRBJ2-7
CDR3 protein: CASSLDSGSSYEQYF
CDR3 DNA: TGTGCCAGCAGCCTCGACAGCGGTAGCTCCTACGAGCAGTACTTC

D gene: -
clone size: once
CDR3 length: 14
V gene: TRBV11-2
J gene: TRBJ2-5
CDR3 protein: CASSLGRGMGTQYF
CDR3 DNA: TGTGCCAGCAGCTTAGGGCGGGGAATGGGGACCCAGTACTTC

D gene: TRBD1
clone size: -
CDR3 length: 14
V gene: TRBV10-3
J gene: TRBJ2-7
CDR3 protein: CAIKTGGLSYEQYF
CDR3 DNA: TGTGCCATTAAAACAGGGGGCTTATCCTACGAGCAGTACTTC

D gene: TRBD2
clone size: -
CDR3 length: 18
V gene: TRBV5-1
J gene: TRBJ2-3
CDR3 protein: CASSLAFRSGVGLDTQYF
CDR3 DNA: TGCGCCAGCAGCTTGGCCTTCAGAAGCGGGGTGGGCCTAGATACGCAGTATTTT

D gene: -
clone size: -
CDR3 length: 14
V gene: TRBV4-1
J gene: TRBJ2-7
CDR3 protein: CASSQRQQNYEQYF
CDR3 DNA: TGCGCCAGCAGCCAGAGACAGCAAAACTACGAGCAGTACTTC

D gene: TRBD2
clone size: once
CDR3 length: 17
V gene: TRBV11-3
J gene: TRBJ2-1
CDR3 protein: CASSLGIGTSGYNEQFF
CDR3 DNA: TGTGCCAGCAGCTTAGGAATCGGGACTAGCGGCTACAATGAGCAGTTCTTC

D gene: -
clone size: -
CDR3 length: 13
V gene: TRBV13
J gene: TRBJ2-7
CDR3 protein: CASSLGQLYEQYF
CDR3 DNA: TGTGCCAGCAGCTTAGGACAGCTTTACGAGCAGTACTTC

D gene: -
clone size: -
CDR3 length: 16
V gene: TRBV4-3
J gene: TRBJ1-1
CDR3 protein: CASSQEPLTGGTEAFF
CDR3 DNA: TGCGCCAGCAGCCAAGAGCCCTTAACGGGGGGGACTGAAGCTTTCTTT

D gene: -
clone size: -
CDR3 length: 16
V gene: TRBV21-1
J gene: TRBJ2-2
CDR3 protein: CASSTKAGANTGELFF
CDR3 DNA: TGTGCCAGCAGCACGAAGGCCGGGGCGAACACCGGGGAGCTGTTTTTT

D gene: -
clone size: -
CDR3 length: 13
V gene: TRBV12-3/TRBV12-4
J gene: TRBJ1-5
CDR3 protein: CASSYSMGQPQHF
CDR3 DNA: TGTGCCAGCAGTTATAGTATGGGTCAGCCCCAGCATTTT

D gene: -
clone size: -
CDR3 length: 15
V gene: TRBV6-2/TRBV6-3
J gene: TRBJ1-2
CDR3 protein: CASTPTGLQNYGYTF
CDR3 DNA: TGTGCCAGCACCCCAACCGGACTCCAGAACTATGGCTACACCTTC

D gene: -
clone size: -
CDR3 length: 12
V gene: TRBV5-4
J gene: TRBJ1-2
CDR3 protein: CASSRYSYGYTF
CDR3 DNA: TGTGCCAGCAGCCGTTATAGTTATGGCTACACCTTC

D gene: -
clone size: -
CDR3 length: 14
V gene: TRBV9
J gene: TRBJ1-1
CDR3 protein: CASSQGRLNTEAFF
CDR3 DNA: TGTGCCAGCAGCCAGGGACGCCTGAACACTGAAGCTTTCTTT

D gene: TRBD1
clone size: -
CDR3 length: 15
V gene: TRBV4-2
J gene: TRBJ1-5
CDR3 protein: CASSQGEGAYQPQHF
CDR3 DNA: TGTGCCAGCAGCCAAGGGGAGGGGGCTTATCAGCCCCAGCATTTT

D gene: -
clone size: -
CDR3 length: 16
V gene: TRBV15
J gene: TRBJ2-1
CDR3 protein: CATSGGGGGQYNEQFF
CDR3 DNA: TGTGCCACCAGCGGAGGGGGGGGAGGTCAATACAATGAGCAGTTCTTC

D gene: -
clone size: -
CDR3 length: 16
V gene: TRBV11-3
J gene: TRBJ2-3
CDR3 protein: CASSRGLRQSTDTQYF
CDR3 DNA: TGTGCCAGCAGCCGCGGGTTGCGGCAAAGCACAGATACGCAGTATTTT

D gene: TRBD2
clone size: -
CDR3 length: 16
V gene: TRBV4-2
J gene: TRBJ2-1
CDR3 protein: CASSPSTSGTNMGQFF
CDR3 DNA: TGTGCCAGCAGCCCGTCGACTAGCGGGACAAACATGGGGCAGTTCTTC

D gene: TRBD1
clone size: -
CDR3 length: 15
V gene: TRBV30
J gene: TRBJ1-2
CDR3 protein: CAWSHEGQRVYGYTF
CDR3 DNA: TGTGCCTGGAGTCATGAGGGACAGAGAGTCTATGGCTACACCTTC

D gene: -
clone size: -
CDR3 length: 11
V gene: TRBV29-1
J gene: TRBJ1-3
CDR3 protein: CSVRSGNTIYF
CDR3 DNA: TGCAGCGTTCGGTCTGGAAACACCATATATTTT

D gene: -
clone size: -
CDR3 length: 14
V gene: TRBV6-5
J gene: TRBJ1-3
CDR3 protein: CASRPTGSGNTIYF
CDR3 DNA: TGTGCCAGCAGACCTACAGGCTCGGGAAACACCATATATTTT

D gene: -
clone size: -
CDR3 length: 14
V gene: TRBV12-5
J gene: TRBJ1-1
CDR3 protein: CASGLSAGNTEAFF
CDR3 DNA: TGTGCTAGTGGTTTGTCGGCAGGGAACACTGAAGCTTTCTTT